Sequencing of this TCR beta chain was carried out in a study of blood T cell repertoires in COVID-19. Libraries were prepared by immunoSEQ multiplex PCR; TCRdb keeps only in-frame clonotypes and omits some of them. The table shows 250,000 to 300,000 clones, with approximately 92% occurring only once. The CDR3 is 14 amino acids. CDR1 and CDR2 from the germline V gene are SGHKS and YYEKEE (reference sequence). The ends were cut back, 4 bases at V and 6 bases at J, with 15 bases in the middle. This receptor was obtained from a woman in her twenties or thirties who had recovered from COVID-19. This chain uses TRBV5-5 with TRBJ2-3; D possibly corresponds to TRBD2 (5 bases). Material: PBMCs or T cells enriched from blood (not recorded which). CDR3 nucleotide sequence: TGTGCCAGCAGCCTGGACTGGACTCAGGATACGCAGTATTTT. Amino acids: CASSLDWTQDTQYF. Complete variable domain (other parts from reference TRBV5-5 and TRBJ2-3): DAGVTQSPTHLIKTRGQQVTLRCSPISGHKSVSWYQQVLGQGPQFIFQYYEKEERGRGNFPDRFSARQFPNYSSELNVNALLLGDSALYLCASSLDWTQDTQYFGPGTRLTVL.